What follows are 31 T cell receptor beta chains derived from one specimen sequenced in a study of beta chain features in type 1 diabetes. Regarding the study as a whole: Moderate yet significant TCRB CDR3 shortening was seen in Type 1 diabetes patients in all four CD4+ subsets.

Isolated RNA was reverse transcribed in full, so expressed TCRB transcripts were sequenced. Using immunoSEQ multiplex PCR, the repertoire was profiled, and TCRdb retains in-frame clones only, with some absent. The table includes roughly 150,000 clones, 10% detected once. Their antigens are not known. The sample consisted of central memory CD4+ T cells from blood. These receptors came from a man aged 25 to 45 with type 1 diabetes.

This clone was counted a few times. This chain links TRBV28 with TRBJ2-7, with 7 bases fitting TRBD2. The V and J ends lost 6 bases and 5 bases, in that order; junction bases with no gene match: 10. This CDR3 comprises 14 residues. Germline V gene lookup returns CDR1 MDHEN and CDR2 SYDVKM. The DNA for the CDR3 is TGTGCCAGCAGGGTCCTAGCGGCCTCTAACGAGCAGTACTTC. Translated: CASRVLAASNEQYF.

CDR3 nucleotides: TGTGCCAGCAACCACGGGACTAGCGGATTATACAATGAGCAGTTCTTC. It codes for CASNHGTSGLYNEQFF. The chain combines TRBV5-4 with TRBJ2-1; 11 nucleotides align to TRBD2. This CDR3 region has 16 residues. V shed 6 bases, J shed 4 bases, and the junction held 9 bases outside the gene matches. The V gene's germline CDR1 is SGHNT and CDR2 YYREEE (reference sequence).

In its sample, this clone was seen a few times. The chain is built from TRBV18 and TRBJ2-7, with a possible D match to TRBD1 (5 bases). Trimming cost V 3 bases and J 6 bases, with 9 bases left between them. Germline assignment: CDR1 KGHSH and CDR2 LQKENI. The length of the CDR3 is 12 residues. In DNA form, the CDR3 reads TGTGCCAGCTCACCCCAGGGTATCGAGCAGTACTTC. It is translated as CASSPQGIEQYF. Based on the CDR3 plus reference TRBV18 and TRBJ2-7, the full variable domain is NAGVMQNPRHLVRRRGQEARLRCSPMKGHSHVYWYRQLPEEGLKFMVYLQKENIIDESGMPKERFSAEFPKEGPSILRIQQVVRGDSAAYFCASSPQGIEQYFGPGTRLTVT.

This clone showed up many times. The chain joins TRBV29-1 to TRBJ1-5; no clear D. This CDR3 contains 12 residues. CDR1 is SQVTM, CDR2 ANQGSEA, per germline. Trimming removed 1 base from V and 9 bases from J, with 10 bases in between. The CDR3 spells CSVEGGGGPQHF. CDR3 nucleotide sequence: TGCAGCGTTGAAGGAGGAGGAGGGCCCCAGCATTTT.

This clone was observed a handful of times. The genes are TRBV7-3 and TRBJ2-7; 11 bases match TRBD2. This CDR3 comprises 15 residues. Germline V lookup: CDR1 SGHTA, CDR2 FQGTGA. The junction had 4 bases not matched to a gene; V was cut back by 2 bases and J by 4 bases. CDR3 sequence reads: CASSLGTSGSYEQYF. The CDR3 coding sequence is TGTGCCAGCAGCTTAGGCACTAGCGGGAGTTACGAGCAGTACTTC.

J is TRBJ2-6 and V is TRBV19, with TRBD1 as a possible D gene (5 bases). V was pared by 6 bases and J by 1 base, with 7 bases between. Germline V gene sequence: CDR1 LNHDA, CDR2 SQIVND (reference sequence). The CDR3 contains 14 residues. The chain's CDR3 is CASSQGSGANVLTF. The DNA of the CDR3 is TGTGCCAGTAGCCAGGGATCTGGGGCCAACGTCCTGACTTTC.

The chain joins TRBV7-8 to TRBJ2-7; D perhaps matches TRBD1 (7 bases). V lost 6 bases, J lost 3 bases, and 24 bases lay in between. The germline CDR1 and CDR2 sequences are SGHVS and FQNEAQ. The CDR3 covers 17 residues. Here the CDR3 DNA reads TGTGCCAGCAGTTTCCAGGGGGGCCTTCTTAAGAACTACGAGCAGTACTTC. The encoded protein is CASSFQGGLLKNYEQYF. Drawing the rest from reference TRBV7-8 and TRBJ2-7, the complete variable domain is GAGVSQSPRYKVAKRGQDVALRCDPISGHVSLFWYQQALGQGPEFLTYFQNEAQLDKSGLPSDRFFAERPEGSVSTLKIQRTQQEDSAVYLCASSFQGGLLKNYEQYFGPGTRLTVT.

This clone was observed a few times. The chain joins TRBV27 to TRBJ2-1; 10 bases are a match to TRBD1. The germline V gene has CDR1 MNHEY and CDR2 SMNVEV (reference sequence). V shed 5 bases and J 5 bases; nucleotides not matched to a gene: 3. The CDR3 extends over 14 amino acids. CDR3: CASSRTGGDNEQFF. The CDR3 coding sequence is TGTGCCAGCAGTCGGACAGGGGGGGACAATGAGCAGTTCTTC.

The V and J genes are TRBV5-1 and TRBJ1-2; maybe TRBD1 (5 bases). Trimming cost V 4 bases and J 4 bases, with 17 bases left between them. The CDR3 totals 15 residues. Germline CDR1 and CDR2: SGHRS and YFSETQ. The CDR3 DNA reads as TGCGCCAGCAGCCCGGGCGGGACGGCCCTCTATGGCTACACCTTC. Translated, it gives CASSPGGTALYGYTF.

In this sample, this clone turned up a few times. The V and J genes are TRBV27 and TRBJ2-7; TRBD2 agrees at 7 bases. The CDR3 sequence is 15 residues long. V shed 3 bases and J 0 bases; nucleotides not matched to a gene: 5. CDR1 and CDR2 (germline): MNHEY, SMNVEV (reference sequence). This CDR3 reads CASSLRGLSSYEQYF. CDR3 coding DNA: TGTGCCAGCAGTTTGAGGGGACTAAGCTCCTACGAGCAGTACTTC.

The V and J genes are TRBV6-5 and TRBJ2-3; perhaps TRBD2 as D (5 bases). V lost 6 bases and J 9 bases, leaving 19 bases between the germline ends. The CDR3 totals 14 residues. Germline-derived CDR1 and CDR2 are MNHEY and SVGAGI. CDR3 amino acids: CASSSRAVKETQYF. The CDR3, as DNA: TGTGCCAGCAGCTCTAGAGCGGTAAAGGAAACGCAGTATTTT.

This clone was seen a handful of times. This sequence joins TRBV20-1 and TRBJ2-7; 7 positions agree with TRBD2. The V and J ends lost 3 bases and 9 bases, in that order; junction bases with no gene match: 5. This CDR3 has 11 amino acids. Germline V gene lookup returns CDR1 DFQATT and CDR2 SNEGSKA (reference sequence). The CDR3 loop reads CSARSGGRQYF. CDR3 nucleotides: TGCAGTGCTAGGTCGGGGGGTAGGCAGTACTTC.

This clone was observed a few times. CDR3 residues: CASRGRTGFHNEQFF. The CDR3 DNA follows: TGCGCCAGCAGAGGACGGACAGGGTTCCACAATGAGCAGTTCTTC. V and J are TRBV5-1 and TRBJ2-1; 8 nucleotides align to TRBD1. The CDR3 is made up of 15 amino acids. From germline, CDR1 is SGHRS and CDR2 YFSETQ. Unmatched junction bases numbered 9, after V lost 5 bases and J lost 5 bases.

CDR3 coding DNA: TGTGCCAGCAGCCCAAGCATGGCACTAGCGGGACTCGAGCAGTACTTC. It yields the protein CASSPSMALAGLEQYF. The J gene is TRBJ2-7, the V gene TRBV4-2, with 10 bases aligning to TRBD2. The CDR3 covers 16 residues. The junction had 12 bases not matched to a gene; V was cut back by 4 bases and J by 6 bases. CDR1 and CDR2 from the germline V gene are LGHNA and YNFKEQ.

This chain joins TRBV10-3 and TRBJ2-7; TRBD2 aligns across 8 bases. The J segment lost 4 bases and the V segment lost 8 bases, leaving 4 bases of the junction unmatched. The CDR3 runs to 12 residues. Germline V gives CDR1 ENHRY, CDR2 SYGVKD. The CDR3 nucleotides read TGTGCCATCCGAGCGGGAGCTTACGAGCAGTACTTC. Protein sequence: CAIRAGAYEQYF.

The chain combines TRBV4-3 with TRBJ2-1; a weak D match, TRBD1 (6 bases). Trimming cost V 1 base and J 10 bases, with 14 bases left between them. CDR1 and CDR2 from the germline V gene are LGHNA and YSLEER. The CDR3 totals 14 residues. The CDR3 loop reads CASSQGDRPGEQFF. CDR3 nucleotides: TGCGCCAGCAGCCAAGGAGACAGGCCGGGGGAGCAGTTCTTC.

This clone turned up a few times. The V gene is TRBV18, the J gene TRBJ2-3, with 13 bases matching TRBD2. This CDR3 contains 17 residues. V dropped 3 bases and J dropped 4; count of bases not matched to a gene: 7. Germline values: CDR1 KGHSH, CDR2 LQKENI. The CDR3 loop is CASSPPTSGRGADTQYF. CDR3 coding DNA: TGTGCCAGCTCACCTCCTACTAGCGGGAGGGGAGCAGATACGCAGTATTTT.

This clone has more than one count but fewer than ten. The V call is TRBV2, the J call TRBJ2-1; D is ambiguous. The CDR3 has 11 residues. CDR1 is SNHLY, CDR2 FYNNEI, per germline. Trimming removed 7 bases from V and 12 bases from J, with 13 bases in between. The CDR3 coding sequence is TGTGCCAGCACCCGACAAGTCTGGCAGTTCTTC. This translates into CASTRQVWQFF.

In this sample, this clone turned up a few times. The DNA for the CDR3 is TGTGCCAGCAGCCTCCGACAGGATCTCTACGAGCAGTACTTC. Amino acid sequence: CASSLRQDLYEQYF. The genes are TRBV7-2 and TRBJ2-7; a weak D match, TRBD1 (6 bases). Germline CDR1 reads SGHTA; CDR2 reads FQGNSA. The CDR3 runs 14 residues. Trimming took off 5 bases at V and 3 bases at J, with 14 bases between the two ends.

The gene calls are TRBV15 and TRBJ1-1, with unresolved D. Trimming removed 0 bases from V and 11 bases from J, with 13 bases in between. CDR1 is LNHNV, CDR2 YYDKDF, per germline (reference sequence). The CDR3 contains 13 residues. This CDR3 is CATSRDVRGLAFF. In DNA form, the CDR3 reads TGTGCCACCAGCAGAGATGTGCGAGGGTTGGCTTTCTTT.

The rearrangement uses TRBV7-9 and TRBJ2-3, with 9 bases fitting TRBD2. CDR1 and CDR2 from the germline V gene are SEHNR and FQNEAQ (reference sequence). The CDR3 consists of 15 residues. The V gene end was trimmed by 3 bases and the J gene end by 5 bases; junction bases not matched to a gene: 6. In DNA, the CDR3 is TGTGCCAGCAGCTTTGCATTAGCGGGAGTAGATACGCAGTATTTT. Its translation: CASSFALAGVDTQYF. The variable domain in full, with the rest retrieved from reference TRBV7-9 and TRBJ2-3, is DTGVSQNPRHKITKRGQNVTFRCDPISEHNRLYWYRQTLGQGPEFLTYFQNEAQLEKSRLLSDRFSAERPKGSFSTLEIQRTEQGDSAMYLCASSFALAGVDTQYFGPGTRLTVL.

The rearrangement joins TRBV7-9 to TRBJ1-1; D unresolved. The CDR3 is 14 amino acids. V was trimmed by 1 base and J by 7 bases, leaving 13 bases between them. Germline CDR1 SEHNR, CDR2 FQNEAQ (reference sequence). The CDR3 DNA reads TGTGCCAGCAGCTTAGGCCTTAGAGTCGATGAAGCTTTCTTT. Translation: CASSLGLRVDEAFF.

The rearrangement links TRBV30 to TRBJ1-5; tentatively, D is TRBD1 (5 bases). The V end lost 2 bases, the J end lost 6 bases, and 14 bases lay between the germline ends. CDR3 length: 14 amino acids. CDR1 GTSNPN and CDR2 SVGIG come from the germline V gene (reference sequence). The CDR3 bases are TGTGCCTGGAGTCTGGGGGGTGAGGGTCAGCCCCAGCATTTT. It is translated as CAWSLGGEGQPQHF.

This chain's CDR3 is CASSYSRGEAFF. The CDR3 DNA reads as TGTGCCAGCAGTTACTCGAGGGGGGAAGCTTTCTTT. V and J are TRBV6-5 and TRBJ1-1, with D tentatively TRBD1 (6 bases). The germline V and J ends were trimmed by 0 bases and 8 bases, with 7 bases remaining between them. Germline assignment: CDR1 MNHEY and CDR2 SVGAGI. The CDR3 covers 12 residues.

This clone was seen a handful of times. J is TRBJ1-1 and V is TRBV30, with 7 positions matching TRBD1. V dropped 3 bases and J dropped 0; count of bases not matched to a gene: 1. This CDR3 comprises 13 residues. Germline V gene lookup returns CDR1 GTSNPN and CDR2 SVGIG (reference sequence). CDR3 nucleotide sequence: TGTGCCTGGAGGACAGGGATGAACACTGAAGCTTTCTTT. Its translation is CAWRTGMNTEAFF.

This clone showed up just a few times. The chain recombines TRBV5-1 with TRBJ2-1; D is perhaps TRBD2 (6 bases). Germline V gene sequence: CDR1 SGHRS, CDR2 YFSETQ. This CDR3 has 15 residues. Trimming removed 1 base from V and 4 bases from J, with 12 bases in between. CDR3 in amino acids: CASSLQLGTYNEQFF. DNA for the CDR3: TGCGCCAGCAGCTTGCAGCTTGGGACTTACAATGAGCAGTTCTTC.

The chain links TRBV19 to TRBJ1-1; a possible D gene is TRBD1 (6 bases). Germline V gene lookup returns CDR1 LNHDA and CDR2 SQIVND (reference sequence). Trimming took off 5 bases at V and 4 bases at J, with 8 bases between the two ends. The CDR3 runs to 12 residues. The CDR3 sequence is CASSQGPTEAFF. The DNA of the CDR3 is TGTGCCAGTAGTCAGGGGCCCACTGAAGCTTTCTTT.

The gene calls are TRBV29-1 and TRBJ2-6, with D possibly TRBD2 on 5 matching bases. V was shortened by 6 bases and J by 0 bases, with 21 bases between the two germline ends. CDR1 is SQVTM and CDR2 is ANQGSEA in the germline V gene. This CDR3 contains 18 residues. The CDR3 DNA reads as TGCAGCGTCGGAGGTGGGGAGAGACTCAGCTCTGGGGCCAACGTCCTGACTTTC. The encoded protein is CSVGGGERLSSGANVLTF.

The chain combines TRBV5-4 with TRBJ2-7; TRBD2 aligns across 7 bases. The CDR3 has 14 residues. CDR1 SGHNT and CDR2 YYREEE come from the germline V gene (reference sequence). V lost 0 bases to trimming and J lost 2 bases; unmatched junction nucleotides: 2. The CDR3 nucleotides are TGTGCCAGCAGCTTGGCGCGGGAGCCCTACGAGCAGTACTTC. This gives the protein CASSLAREPYEQYF.

V and J are TRBV11-1 and TRBJ2-1; possible D gene TRBD2, 5 bases. V was shortened by 1 base and J by 9 bases, with 16 bases between the two germline ends. This CDR3 is built from 15 residues. Germline CDR1 is SGHAT and CDR2 is FQDESV (reference sequence). In DNA form, the CDR3 reads TGTGCCAGCAGCTTAGATCCTCGGGAACTAGTTGAGCAGTTCTTC. It is translated as CASSLDPRELVEQFF.

The V and J genes are TRBV7-3 and TRBJ2-5, with 7 bases aligning to TRBD1. The V segment lost 3 bases and the J segment 5 bases; nucleotides outside the gene matches: 12. The germline CDR1 and CDR2 sequences are SGHTA and FQGTGA. The CDR3 consists of 16 residues. The CDR3 region is CASSLGSTGARETQYF. In nucleotides, the CDR3 is TGTGCCAGCAGCTTGGGGAGTACAGGGGCAAGGGAGACCCAGTACTTC.